The present T cell receptor (beta chain) was sequenced within a study of shared clonotypes between healthy human individuals. Genomic DNA (from each subset) was split evenly across several immunoSEQ plates. Repertoires were generated with immunoSEQ multiplex PCR, while TCRdb's copy carries only in-frame clones and drops some. Here the sample spans about 2.4 million clones, approximately 93% being singletons. The germline gives CDR1 SGHTA, CDR2 FQGNSA. The CDR3 covers 15 residues. Trimming took off 5 bases at V and 4 bases at J, with 16 bases between the two ends. All donors were Caucasian adults living in Nashville, Tennessee.

This TCR derives from a man aged 18 to 30 in good health. Some clones in this sample may be carry-over from other donors' samples. The sample consisted of naive CD4+ T cells from PBMCs. The subset denotes: CD45RA+ positively selected. The gene calls are TRBV7-2 and TRBJ2-3; D may be TRBD2 (5 bases). The CDR3 region has the DNA TGTGCCAGCAGCCCCCGTAGGAGCGGCGCAGATACGCAGTATTTT. Translating gives CASSPRRSGADTQYF.